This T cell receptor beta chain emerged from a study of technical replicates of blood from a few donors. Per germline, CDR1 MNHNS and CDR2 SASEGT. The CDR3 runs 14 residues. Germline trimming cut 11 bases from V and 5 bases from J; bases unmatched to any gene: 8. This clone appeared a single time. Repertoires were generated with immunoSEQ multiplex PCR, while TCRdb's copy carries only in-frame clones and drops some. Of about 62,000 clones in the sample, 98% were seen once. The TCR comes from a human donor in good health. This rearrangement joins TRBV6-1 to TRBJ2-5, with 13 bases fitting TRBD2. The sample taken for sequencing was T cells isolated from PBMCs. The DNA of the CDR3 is TGTGCCTGCCGACTAGCGGGGGGAGGGGAGACCCAGTACTTC. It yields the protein CACRLAGGGETQYF.